Listed here are 32 T cell receptor beta chains from one sample, sequenced in a study of blood T cell repertoires in COVID-19. Profiled with immunoSEQ multiplex PCR; TCRdb holds only in-frame clones, not every one. The sample comprises approximately 210,000 clones, around four fifths of which are singletons, and 2.9% rests with the top ten. Sequencing was performed on peripheral blood. The origin of the receptors is a middle-aged man with active or convalescent COVID-19.

This clone was seen a few times. The gene calls are TRBV12-3 or TRBV12-4 and TRBJ2-4; D might be TRBD2 (6 bases). The V and J ends lost 6 bases and 7 bases respectively, with 10 bases between them. The CDR3 extends over 12 amino acids. The CDR3 bases are TGTGCCAGCAGACCGGAGGGTAACATTCAGTACTTC. The encoded protein is CASRPEGNIQYF.

The genes are TRBV7-9 and TRBJ2-3, with 9 bases that match TRBD1. J was trimmed by 0 bases and V by 7 bases; bases with no gene match: 5. CDR3 size: 15 residues. From germline, CDR1 is SEHNR and CDR2 FQNEAQ (reference sequence). CDR3 nucleotide sequence: TGTGCCAGCACCCAGACAGGGGGTAGCACAGATACGCAGTATTTT. As protein: CASTQTGGSTDTQYF.

V and J are TRBV5-1 and TRBJ2-1; the match to TRBD2 covers 13 bases. The germline gives CDR1 SGHRS, CDR2 YFSETQ. CDR3 length: 15 amino acids. With V trimmed by 5 bases and J by 6 bases, 5 bases remained unmatched. CDR3 loop: CASRTLAGGPNEQFF. The CDR3 DNA follows: TGCGCCAGCAGGACACTAGCGGGAGGGCCCAATGAGCAGTTCTTC.

The rearrangement links TRBV6-2 or TRBV6-3 to TRBJ2-7, with D possibly matching TRBD2 (6 bases). Germline V lookup: CDR1 MNHEY, CDR2 SVGEGT. V was clipped by 5 bases and J by 6 bases, with 14 bases between them. The CDR3 contains 13 residues. The DNA for the CDR3 is TGTGCCAGCAGTCCCTCGGGGGTGCTCGAGCAGTACTTC. Translation: CASSPSGVLEQYF.

The chain uses TRBV4-3 and TRBJ2-7; TRBD1 matches at 8 bases. The junction had 6 bases not matched to a gene; V was cut back by 0 bases and J by 5 bases. This CDR3 is 15 amino acids long. CDR1 is LGHNA, CDR2 YSLEER, per germline. The CDR3 DNA sequence: TGCGCCAGCAGCCAAGACTCAGGACAGGGTAACGAGCAGTACTTC. It codes for CASSQDSGQGNEQYF.

This clone was found once. The rearrangement joins TRBV3-1 (or the pseudogene TRBV3-2) to TRBJ2-4; no definite D call. The CDR3 extends over 17 amino acids. The V and J ends lost 2 bases and 0 bases respectively, with 14 bases between them. The germline gives CDR1 LGHDT, CDR2 YNNKEL (reference sequence). CDR3 DNA sequence: TGTGCCAGCAGCCAATTCCCCCCACCAGTAGCCAAAAACATTCAGTACTTC. Protein sequence: CASSQFPPPVAKNIQYF.

Only one count was recorded for this clone. The chain joins TRBV5-4 to TRBJ2-5; 15 bases are a match to TRBD2. Germline V gives CDR1 SGHNT, CDR2 YYREEE (reference sequence). Unmatched junction bases numbered 6, after V lost 4 bases and J lost 5 bases. The CDR3 contains 16 residues. The CDR3: CASSTGLAGGQETQYF. In DNA, the CDR3 is TGTGCCAGCAGCACTGGACTAGCGGGGGGGCAGGAGACCCAGTACTTC.

This clone was found a few times. The chain is built from TRBV30 and TRBJ2-3; TRBD2 might be the D (5 bases). This CDR3 contains 18 residues. The germline CDR1 and CDR2 sequences are GTSNPN and SVGIG (reference sequence). V lost 0 bases to trimming and J lost 0 bases, with 19 bases between them. CDR3: CAWSVRRVVTSSTDTQYF. The CDR3 DNA follows: TGTGCCTGGAGTGTAAGGCGGGTCGTCACTTCTAGCACAGATACGCAGTATTTT.

This clone appeared once. This chain joins TRBV19 and TRBJ2-6, with 9 positions matching TRBD1. CDR1 is LNHDA and CDR2 is SQIVND in the germline V gene (reference sequence). J was trimmed by 0 bases and V by 6 bases; bases with no gene match: 12. This CDR3 region has 19 residues. The CDR3 DNA follows: TGTGCCAGTAGGCCCCTACCGGGACAGGGAGGCTCTGGGGCCAACGTCCTGACTTTC. It yields the protein CASRPLPGQGGSGANVLTF.

This clone was seen a single time. V gene TRBV29-1 combines with J gene TRBJ1-6, with 7 bases fitting TRBD1. The ends lost 7 bases at V and 3 bases at J; junction bases unmatched: 24. The V gene's germline CDR1 is SQVTM and CDR2 ANQGSEA. This CDR3 contains 20 residues. Here the CDR3 reads CSALGEDRRSPLNYNSPLHF. The CDR3 nucleotides are TGCAGCGCCCTAGGGGAGGACAGGAGATCTCCACTGAACTATAATTCACCCCTCCACTTT.

This clone has just one count. This chain uses TRBV2 with TRBJ2-7, with a possible D match to TRBD2 (5 bases). Trimming removed 8 bases at V and 3 bases at J, with 14 bases between. The length of the CDR3 is 13 residues. Germline lookup yields CDR1 SNHLY and CDR2 FYNNEI. CDR3: CASQSPGNYEQYF. CDR3 sequence (DNA): TGTGCCAGCCAAAGTCCCGGGAACTACGAGCAGTACTTC. Full variable domain (outside the CDR3, taken from reference TRBV2 and TRBJ2-7): EPEVTQTPSHQVTQMGQEVILRCVPISNHLYFYWYRQILGQKVEFLVSFYNNEISEKSEIFDDQFSVERPDGSNFTLKIRSTKLEDSAMYFCASQSPGNYEQYFGPGTRLTVT.

This sequence joins TRBV6-6 and TRBJ1-5, with 8 nucleotides matching TRBD1. The trim removed 4 bases at V and 7 bases at J, leaving 6 bases unmatched. This CDR3 spans 14 amino acids. Germline CDR1 and CDR2: MNHNY and SVGAGI (reference sequence). The CDR3 DNA sequence: TGTGCCAGCAGTTTACAGGGGGTTTACCAGCCCCAGCATTTT. Translation gives CASSLQGVYQPQHF.

The rearrangement links TRBV20-1 to TRBJ2-7; D remains unclear. From germline, CDR1 is DFQATT and CDR2 SNEGSKA (reference sequence). The CDR3 length is 12 residues. Trimming shortened V by 3 bases and J by 1 base, and 7 bases separated the two germline ends. The DNA for the CDR3 is TGCAGTGCTAGTAAGACATCCTACGAGCAGTACTTC. Protein: CSASKTSYEQYF.

The chain joins TRBV7-8 to TRBJ1-2, with a weak D call TRBD1 (6 bases). CDR1 and CDR2 (germline): SGHVS, FQNEAQ. Deletions cut 7 bases from V and 2 bases from J, with 17 bases between. The CDR3 runs 15 residues. The CDR3 region is CASNARGAENYGYTF. CDR3 nucleotide sequence: TGTGCCAGCAATGCGCGGGGGGCTGAGAACTATGGCTACACCTTC.

This clone was seen a few times. The rearrangement links TRBV5-6 to TRBJ1-4; D not resolved. Per germline, CDR1 SGHDT and CDR2 YYEEEE. This CDR3 spans 14 amino acids. V was pared by 2 bases and J by 3 bases, with 8 bases between. The DNA for the CDR3 is TGTGCCAGCAGCTTCTTGGGAGCTAATGAAAAACTGTTTTTT. Amino acids: CASSFLGANEKLFF.

The V call is TRBV28, the J call TRBJ1-2, with unresolved D. Per the germline V gene, CDR1 is MDHEN and CDR2 is SYDVKM. With 6 bases removed from V and 12 bases from J, the gap between germline ends came to 23 bases. The CDR3 consists of 14 residues. The CDR3 DNA is TGTGCCAGCAGAGGTCAGACTTCAGCTATGGCTAACACCTTC. The encoded protein is CASRGQTSAMANTF.

This chain links TRBV6-5 with TRBJ2-1; D is ambiguous. Trimming removed 2 bases from V and 3 bases from J, with 5 bases in between. The CDR3 extends over 13 amino acids. CDR1 is MNHEY and CDR2 is SVGAGI in the germline V gene. CDR3 in amino acids: CASSYGFYNEQFF. The DNA for the CDR3 is TGTGCCAGCAGTTACGGCTTCTACAATGAGCAGTTCTTC.

The chain couples TRBV27 to TRBJ2-3; D is possibly TRBD2 (7 bases). V was trimmed by 2 bases and J by 4 bases, leaving 19 bases between them. Germline CDR1 and CDR2: MNHEY and SMNVEV (reference sequence). There are 17 residues in the CDR3. As DNA, the CDR3 is TGTGCCAGCAGTTTACGGGCAAGGGGGGGTATAGCAGATACGCAGTATTTT. Translation: CASSLRARGGIADTQYF.

The genes are TRBV27 and TRBJ1-1; TRBD1 is a possible D gene (6 bases). The germline V gene has CDR1 MNHEY and CDR2 SMNVEV (reference sequence). The CDR3 covers 13 residues. Between the trimmed V and J ends, which lost 10 bases and 5 bases, there was a span of 17 bases. Here the CDR3 reads CATAMSGATEAFF. CDR3 DNA: TGTGCCACCGCAATGTCAGGGGCGACTGAAGCTTTCTTT.

The chain recombines TRBV7-6 with TRBJ1-6; a weak D match, TRBD1 (6 bases). V gave up 5 bases and J gave up 8 bases, with 16 bases separating them. This CDR3 is 15 amino acids long. The germline V gene has CDR1 SGHVS and CDR2 FNYEAQ. CDR3 in DNA: TGTGCCAGCAGCGCCCTCGGGGAGGGGGATTCACCCCTCCACTTT. Its translation: CASSALGEGDSPLHF.

The genes are TRBV7-9 and TRBJ2-7, with 8 positions matching TRBD1. Germline V gene data show CDR1 as SEHNR and CDR2 as FQNEAQ (reference sequence). V gave up 4 bases and J gave up 4 bases; unmatched junction bases: 3. The CDR3 has 13 residues. The CDR3 DNA reads as TGTGCCAGCAGCTCGGACAGGGTTTACGAGCAGTACTTC. Its protein product is CASSSDRVYEQYF.

This chain uses TRBV27 with TRBJ1-6; D is undetermined. The CDR3 is 14 residues long. The ends were cut back, 3 bases at V and 9 bases at J, with 12 bases in the middle. In germline, CDR1 is MNHEY, CDR2 SMNVEV (reference sequence). Here the CDR3 reads CASSFEVGGSPLHF. CDR3 DNA: TGTGCCAGCAGTTTCGAGGTAGGAGGTTCACCCCTCCACTTT.

The chain links TRBV19 to TRBJ1-1; no clear D. This CDR3 spans 15 amino acids. V dropped 2 bases and J dropped 4 bases, with 14 bases sitting between them. The V gene's germline CDR1 is LNHDA and CDR2 SQIVND (reference sequence). CDR3 amino acids: CASSINGAMGTEAFF. In nucleotides, the CDR3 is TGTGCCAGTAGTATAAACGGAGCTATGGGCACTGAAGCTTTCTTT.

A word on this clone: This same CDR3 is encoded by further DNA sequences in the sample. The CDR3 DNA reads TGTGCCAGTCGACAGGGGAGGAACACTGAAGCTTTCTTT. Translation gives CASRQGRNTEAFF. The chain has TRBV12-3 or TRBV12-4 and TRBJ1-1, with 8 bases aligning to TRBD1. This CDR3 spans 13 amino acids. V gave up 9 bases and J gave up 1 base; unmatched junction bases: 4.

V usage is TRBV7-9 and J usage is TRBJ1-5; D remains unclear. The CDR3 consists of 16 residues. Trimming cost V 4 bases and J 4 bases, with 17 bases left between them. CDR1 and CDR2 from the germline V gene are SEHNR and FQNEAQ (reference sequence). The CDR3 DNA reads TGTGCCAGCAGCTCTTCTCGGGGAAGTGGAAATCAGCCCCAGCATTTT. Translation: CASSSSRGSGNQPQHF.

This sequence joins TRBV11-2 and TRBJ1-2, with TRBD1 matching over 7 bases. The germline gives CDR1 SGHAT, CDR2 FQNNGV. The junction had 5 bases not matched to a gene; V was cut back by 5 bases and J by 5 bases. The CDR3 runs 13 residues. CDR3 bases: TGTGCCAGCAGCATCGGACAGGTTTATGGCTACACCTTC. This translates into CASSIGQVYGYTF.

The CDR3 DNA follows: TGTGCCAGCAGCTTAGGGGGACAGGGCGGATCACCCCTCCACTTT. Residues: CASSLGGQGGSPLHF. The chain combines TRBV7-6 with TRBJ1-6, with 9 bases fitting TRBD1. The CDR3 is 15 residues long. The V gene end was trimmed by 1 base and the J gene end by 10 bases; junction bases not matched to a gene: 5. CDR1 is SGHVS and CDR2 is FNYEAQ in the germline V gene.

This clone has just one count. The rearrangement joins TRBV5-4 to TRBJ1-2; 10 bases match TRBD1. The germline gives CDR1 SGHNT, CDR2 YYREEE (reference sequence). The V gene end was trimmed by 0 bases and the J gene end by 8 bases; junction bases not matched to a gene: 10. This CDR3 spans 16 amino acids. The CDR3 DNA is TGTGCCAGCAGCTTGGGACAGGGGGCGCACATTTTCGGCTACACCTTC. It specifies CASSLGQGAHIFGYTF.

The chain recombines TRBV18 with TRBJ1-2; 7 nucleotides align to TRBD1. Germline CDR1 and CDR2: KGHSH and LQKENI. Trimming cost V 2 bases and J 4 bases; bases outside gene matches: 7. The CDR3 sequence is 15 residues long. In DNA form, the CDR3 reads TGTGCCAGCTCACCAGGGGGACAGCAAGGCTATGGCTACACCTTC. It specifies CASSPGGQQGYGYTF. The variable domain in full, with the rest retrieved from reference TRBV18 and TRBJ1-2, is NAGVMQNPRHLVRRRGQEARLRCSPMKGHSHVYWYRQLPEEGLKFMVYLQKENIIDESGMPKERFSAEFPKEGPSILRIQQVVRGDSAAYFCASSPGGQQGYGYTFGSGTRLTVV.

V is TRBV4-3 and J is TRBJ1-2; unclear D gene. CDR1 is LGHNA and CDR2 is YSLEER in the germline V gene. The CDR3 is 13 residues long. Between the trimmed V and J ends, which lost 0 bases and 7 bases, there was a span of 9 bases. CDR3 sequence reads: CASSQEASGGYTF. CDR3 nucleotide sequence: TGCGCCAGCAGCCAAGAGGCCAGCGGTGGCTACACCTTC.

This clone was seen at least ten times. This sample includes further DNA sequences coding for the same CDR3. The CDR3 DNA sequence: TGTGCCAGCTCACCCCCTACCGGTCAGCCCCAGCATTTT. Its protein is CASSPPTGQPQHF. J is TRBJ1-5 and V is TRBV18; D remains unclear. In germline, CDR1 is KGHSH, CDR2 LQKENI. This CDR3 is 13 amino acids long. Trimming removed 3 bases at V and 6 bases at J, with 9 bases between.

V and J are TRBV23-1 and TRBJ1-1, with TRBD1 as a possible D gene (5 bases). TRBV23-1 belongs to the ORF category, with a function that is uncertain. There are 18 residues in the CDR3. V was pared by 7 bases and J by 5 bases, with 29 bases between. CDR3 DNA: TGCGCCAGCAATTCAAGAGGATCGCAGGGAAGGAGGGGAACTGAAGCTTTCTTT. As protein: CASNSRGSQGRRGTEAFF.